Listed here is a single T cell receptor (beta chain). Assay: immunoSEQ multiplex PCR; the TCRdb copy retains only in-frame clones and omits some. The table lists around 30,000 clones. This entry is derived from a study of T cells in women clearing cervical HPV infection. Study context: Cases were women with histologically confirmed HPV16-related CIN3 or worse, including 2 invasive cancers.

This sequence was found in a woman between 18 and 70 years old with a cervical HPV16 infection that either progressed to CIN3+ or cleared (not recorded which). The material sequenced was blood buffy coat.

Incomplete CDR3 DNA: TGTGCCAGTAGTATGGCCTCTCTAGCCCACTACGGGAATGAC. It codes for CASSMASLAHYGND. The entire CDR3 reads CASSMASLAHYGNDYTF. The rearrangement links TRBV19 to TRBJ1-2; D gene unclear. The DNA ends 3 residues before the CDR3 does, and the rest of the CDR3 is filled in from the germline J gene. The CDR3 spans 17 residues. CDR1 and CDR2 from the germline V gene are LNHDA and SQIVND (reference sequence).